The clone carrying this T cell receptor beta chain was picked up one time. This entry comes from a study of cytomegalovirus exposure and HLA in healthy donors. The PCR was carried out with 60 Vbeta primers and 13 Jbeta primers. Produced via immunoSEQ multiplex PCR; TCRdb's table is partial and in-frame only. The sample lists some 190,000 clones; about 82% were seen once. CDR1 is SGHRS, CDR2 YFSETQ, per germline. Germline trimming cut 1 base from V and 2 bases from J; bases unmatched to any gene: 2. The CDR3 has 14 amino acids. The J gene is TRBJ1-2, the V gene TRBV5-1, with 7 bases aligning to TRBD1. Sequencing was done on a sample of PBMCs. The receptor's source is a woman aged 30 to 39 in good health and CMV-seronegative. CDR3 nucleotides: TGCGCCAGCAGCTTGACGACAGGGAACTATGGCTACACCTTC. This sequence encodes CASSLTTGNYGYTF. Full variable domain (missing parts from reference TRBV5-1 and TRBJ1-2): KAGVTQTPRYLIKTRGQQVTLSCSPISGHRSVSWYQQTPGQGLQFLFEYFSETQRNKGNFPGRFSGRQFSNSRSEMNVSTLELGDSALYLCASSLTTGNYGYTFGSGTRLTVV.